The 18 T cell receptor beta chains in this list originate from one sample, sequenced in a study of regulatory T cells in long-lasting Graves disease. Through Arm-PCR of CDR3 regions and iRepertoire HTBI primers, TCR beta libraries were built. Using its own MiXCR run on the multiplex PCR reads, TCRdb lists one record per CDR3 protein. The repertoire holds 400,000 to 450,000 distinct CDR3 sequences, with around 15% as singletons. Time point meaning: newly diagnosed GD, antithyroid drugs for less than 3 months. Isolated PBMC RNA provided the starting material for the TCR library. These same data were also listed under a study on T cells in Graves' hyperthyroidism and ophthalmopathy.

Source: peripheral blood mononuclear cells (PBMCs), taken at new diagnosis, from a patient treated with antithyroid drugs. These receptors came from a woman aged 25 to 39 with Graves disease.

The gene calls are TRBV4-3 and TRBJ1-2; D might be TRBD1 (6 bases). This CDR3 is 11 amino acids long. Looked up from germline, CDR1 is LGHNA and CDR2 is YSLEER. Trimming took off 1 base at V and 13 bases at J, with 10 bases between the two ends. CDR3 nucleotides: TGCGCCAGCAGCCAAGGAGGGGGGCCCACCTTC. Protein: CASSQGGGPTF.

This chain connects TRBV24-1 to TRBJ2-1, with 7 bases lining up with TRBD2. From germline, CDR1 is KGHDR and CDR2 SFDVKD. There are 16 residues in the CDR3. The trim removed 2 bases at V and 6 bases at J, leaving 9 bases unmatched. DNA of the CDR3: TGTGCCACCAGTGATTCTAGCGGCCTAGGGAGCAATGAGCAGTTCTTC. It yields the protein CATSDSSGLGSNEQFF.

The chain joins TRBV19 to TRBJ1-1; D is undetermined. CDR1 LNHDA and CDR2 SQIVND come from the germline V gene (reference sequence). CDR3 length: 16 residues. V lost 1 base to trimming and J lost 0 bases, with 12 bases between them. The CDR3 DNA reads TGTGCCAGTAGTATAGTATTCCGTGGGATGAACACTGAAGCTTTCTTT. Encoded protein: CASSIVFRGMNTEAFF.

This clonotype was seen more than once but under ten times. The V call is TRBV15, the J call TRBJ2-5; D ambiguous. V lost 0 bases and J lost 3, with 23 bases in between. Germline assignment: CDR1 LNHNV and CDR2 YYDKDF (reference sequence). The CDR3 contains 19 residues. The CDR3 loop reads CATSRDPLGAGSPKETQYF. In nucleotides, the CDR3 is TGTGCCACCAGCAGAGATCCCCTGGGTGCAGGATCTCCGAAAGAGACCCAGTACTTC.

This clonotype was seen many times. V is TRBV2 and J is TRBJ2-2; D is unclear. Germline-derived CDR1 and CDR2 are SNHLY and FYNNEI. The CDR3 runs 14 residues. V lost 7 bases and J lost 3, with 12 bases in between. Written as DNA, the CDR3 is TGTGCCAGCAAATCTAGAGTCGACACCGGGGAGCTGTTTTTT. Amino acids: CASKSRVDTGELFF. Supplemented by reference TRBV2 and TRBJ2-2, the full variable domain reads EPEVTQTPSHQVTQMGQEVILRCVPISNHLYFYWYRQILGQKVEFLVSFYNNEISEKSEIFDDQFSVERPDGSNFTLKIRSTKLEDSAMYFCASKSRVDTGELFFGEGSRLTVL.

Regarding this clonotype: A much larger clone is a single base away; this may be a read error. V gene TRBV7-3 combines with J gene TRBJ2-1; 9 nucleotides match TRBD2. The CDR3 is 16 amino acids. Per germline, CDR1 SGHTA and CDR2 FQGTGA. The DNA for the CDR3 is TGTGCCAGCAGCTTACTAGCGGGGATAAAATACAATGATCAGTTCTTC. Translated, it gives CASSLLAGIKYNDQFF.

This clonotype has ten or more counts. The chain has TRBV5-5 and TRBJ1-5, with 9 bases fitting TRBD1. CDR1 SGHKS and CDR2 YYEKEE come from the germline V gene (reference sequence). The CDR3 is 17 residues long. V gave up 2 bases and J gave up 1 base; unmatched junction bases: 7. The CDR3: CASSFLPTGGSNQPQHF. The CDR3 nucleotides read TGTGCCAGCAGCTTCCTCCCGACAGGGGGAAGCAATCAGCCCCAGCATTTT.

This clonotype has a count of ten or more. This chain links TRBV7-2 with TRBJ2-5; unclear D gene. V gave up 4 bases and J gave up 2 bases, with 8 bases separating them. The CDR3 loop spans 13 amino acids. Germline values: CDR1 SGHTA, CDR2 FQGNSA. DNA for the CDR3: TGTGCCAGCAGCTCCACGATTCAAGAGACCCAGTACTTC. It translates to CASSSTIQETQYF.

This clonotype was found many times. The V call is TRBV27, the J call TRBJ2-3; TRBD2 matches 9 bases. The length of the CDR3 is 16 residues. Per the germline V gene, CDR1 is MNHEY and CDR2 is SMNVEV (reference sequence). The V segment lost 3 bases and the J segment 6 bases; nucleotides outside the gene matches: 10. For the CDR3, the DNA is TGTGCCAGCAGTTTTCAGTTAGCGGGAGTAGGGGATACGCAGTATTTT. Amino acids: CASSFQLAGVGDTQYF.

This clonotype has more than one count but fewer than ten. The CDR3 loop reads CAISDPGRDYEQYF. In nucleotides, the CDR3 is TGTGCCATCAGTGACCCCGGCCGGGACTACGAGCAGTACTTC. The V call is TRBV10-3, the J call TRBJ2-7; perhaps TRBD2 as D (5 bases). Germline V gene sequence: CDR1 ENHRY, CDR2 SYGVKD. The CDR3 extends over 14 amino acids. V gave up 3 bases and J gave up 3 bases, with 12 bases separating them.

This clonotype was seen ten or more times. The CDR3 nucleotides read TGTGCCAGCAGCTCGCGGACAGCAAGGGACTATGGCTACACCTTC. Its protein product is CASSSRTARDYGYTF. The V and J genes are TRBV5-6 and TRBJ1-2; D possibly corresponds to TRBD1 (6 bases). The V end was cut by 3 bases, the J end by 3 bases, with 15 bases between. CDR1 is SGHDT and CDR2 is YYEEEE in the germline V gene. The CDR3 totals 15 residues.

This clonotype showed up many times. The rearrangement links TRBV27 to TRBJ1-2, with TRBD1 matching 9 bases. The germline CDR1 and CDR2 sequences are MNHEY and SMNVEV (reference sequence). Losses at the gene ends were 5 bases for V and 3 bases for J; bases not matched to a gene: 7. The CDR3 totals 15 residues. The CDR3 DNA reads TGTGCCAGCAGTCACGACCGGGACAGGGACTATGGCTACACCTTC. Translating gives CASSHDRDRDYGYTF.

Many counts were recorded for this clonotype. V usage is TRBV11-2 and J usage is TRBJ2-1; D is undetermined. The CDR3 contains 11 residues. With 3 bases removed from V and 10 bases from J, the gap between germline ends came to 7 bases. Germline CDR1 reads SGHAT; CDR2 reads FQNNGV. This CDR3 is CASSFQVEQFF. CDR3 nucleotide sequence: TGTGCCAGCAGCTTCCAAGTGGAGCAGTTCTTC. The full variable domain, completed using reference TRBV11-2 and TRBJ2-1, is EAGVAQSPRYKIIEKRQSVAFWCNPISGHATLYWYQQILGQGPKLLIQFQNNGVVDDSQLPKDRFSAERLKGVDSTLKIQPAKLEDSAVYLCASSFQVEQFFGPGTRLTVL.

V and J are TRBV29-1 and TRBJ2-1, with D possibly TRBD1 on 5 matching bases. V was cut by 2 bases and J by 9 bases, with 23 bases left in between. Germline CDR1 reads SQVTM; CDR2 reads ANQGSEA. This CDR3 region has 16 residues. The CDR3 spells CSVEKPEDNQYGEQFF. In DNA form, the CDR3 reads TGCAGCGTTGAAAAACCCGAGGACAACCAGTATGGTGAGCAGTTCTTC.

Note on this clonotype: Compared with germline, one end of the junction differs, possibly owing to a read error. This chain joins TRBV20-1 and TRBJ1-2; TRBD1 might be the D (6 bases). Germline CDR1 reads DFQATT; CDR2 reads SNEGSKA (reference sequence). The CDR3 has 16 amino acids. The CDR3 loop is CSARDRGTGPHYGYAF. Written as DNA, the CDR3 is TGCAGTGCTAGAGATAGGGGAACAGGGCCTCACTATGGCTACGCCTTC.

The genes are TRBV29-1 and TRBJ2-3, with TRBD2 identical over 7 bases. The J call may be in error: the DNA end matches TRBJ2-7 better. This CDR3 spans 16 amino acids. Germline CDR1 and CDR2: SQVTM and ANQGSEA. CDR3 DNA sequence: TGCAGCGTTGGTATGGCGGGGGAGACTAGCTCCTACGAGCAGTACTTC. Translated: CSVGMAGETSSYEQYF.

This clonotype was found many times. This chain uses TRBV12-3 or TRBV12-4 with TRBJ2-1; D gene unclear. The CDR3 extends over 15 amino acids. The V and J ends lost 8 bases and 4 bases respectively, with 18 bases between them. Here the CDR3 reads CASGVNTVWYNEQFF. CDR3 sequence (DNA): TGTGCCAGCGGCGTAAACACAGTTTGGTACAATGAGCAGTTCTTC.

As to this clonotype: Given a much more abundant clone one base away, this may be a read error. This chain joins TRBV29-1 and TRBJ2-1; 11 bases agree with TRBD2. Germline V gives CDR1 SQVTM, CDR2 ANQGSEA. This CDR3 has 14 residues. CDR3 in DNA: TGCAGCGTTGAACTTAGCGGGAGGGTTACGATTCCGCTCTTC. It is translated as CSVELSGRVTIPLF.